These 11 T cell receptor beta chains were all obtained from the same sample, sequenced in a study of CD8 T cells in Susac syndrome. Random hexamers primed reverse transcription of about 0.45 to 1 ug RNA. Each CDR3 protein is one row after TCRdb ran MiXCR on the immunoSEQ multiplex PCR reads. The data contain around 180,000 distinct CDR3 sequences, under 95% of them singletons. The sequenced sample was CD4+ T cells from PBMCs. The receptors derive from a human donor with Susac syndrome.

V is TRBV18 and J is TRBJ2-7, with D tentatively TRBD1 (6 bases). The CDR3 is 16 amino acids. Germline CDR1 and CDR2: KGHSH and LQKENI. Between the trimmed V and J ends, which lost 3 bases and 2 bases, there was a span of 17 bases. The CDR3 bases are TGTGCCAGCTCACCCGTATCTAGACAGGTCCCCTACGAGCAGTACTTC. Amino acid sequence: CASSPVSRQVPYEQYF.

The chain combines TRBV20-1 with TRBJ2-1; possibly TRBD1 for D (6 bases). The CDR3 has 16 residues. V was pared by 0 bases and J by 10 bases, with 22 bases between. Germline V gene data show CDR1 as DFQATT and CDR2 as SNEGSKA (reference sequence). CDR3 coding DNA: TGCAGTGCTAGAGATGAGAAAAACAGGGTATGGAAGGAGCAGTTCTTC. Protein: CSARDEKNRVWKEQFF.

The chain uses TRBV7-9 and TRBJ2-1; tentatively, D is TRBD1 or TRBD2 (6 bases each). In germline, CDR1 is SEHNR, CDR2 FQNEAQ (reference sequence). This CDR3 contains 17 residues. V was cut by 4 bases and J by 3 bases, with 19 bases left in between. The CDR3 DNA is TGTGCCAGCAGCTACCCTAAAGGGGGGACGGACTACAATGAGCAGTTCTTC. Its protein is CASSYPKGGTDYNEQFF.

The chain employs TRBV12-3 or TRBV12-4 and TRBJ1-5; TRBD1 matches at 7 bases. There are 14 residues in the CDR3. Trimming removed 6 bases from V and 6 bases from J; junction bases left unmatched: 8. Here the CDR3 DNA reads TGTGCCAGCAGCCATTACAGGGGTAGTCAGCCCCAGCATTTT. Amino acid sequence: CASSHYRGSQPQHF.

The chain recombines TRBV30 with TRBJ1-1, with D tentatively TRBD1 (6 bases). Trimming removed 3 bases at V and 1 base at J, with 12 bases between. The CDR3 has 14 residues. The germline CDR1 and CDR2 sequences are GTSNPN and SVGIG (reference sequence). The CDR3: CAWRRGASNTEAFF. As DNA, the CDR3 is TGTGCCTGGAGGAGGGGGGCTTCGAACACTGAAGCTTTCTTT.

The V call is TRBV12-3 or TRBV12-4, the J call TRBJ2-1, with 7 bases identical to TRBD1. The CDR3 loop spans 16 amino acids. V was pared by 5 bases and J by 3 bases, with 10 bases of the junction left unmatched. The CDR3 DNA reads TGTGCCAGCAGTCCCACAGGGGACCTACGCTACAATGAGCAGTTCTTC. Residues: CASSPTGDLRYNEQFF.

V gene TRBV9 combines with J gene TRBJ2-1; D is possibly TRBD2 (6 bases). Trimming stripped 4 bases from V and 8 bases from J, with 13 bases between. This CDR3 region has 13 residues. Germline V CDR1 and CDR2: SGDLS, YYNGEE. The CDR3 bases are TGTGCCAGCAGCCAGACTAGTAGTCATGAGCAGTTCTTC. It encodes CASSQTSSHEQFF. Variable domain in full (rest from reference TRBV9 and TRBJ2-1): DSGVTQTPKHLITATGQRVTLRCSPRSGDLSVYWYQQSLDQGLQFLIQYYNGEERAKGNILERFSAQQFPDLHSELNLSSLELGDSALYFCASSQTSSHEQFFGPGTRLTVL.

V gene TRBV3-1 combines with J gene TRBJ2-5; TRBD2 is a possible D gene (6 bases). The CDR3 extends over 16 amino acids. Trimming cost V 4 bases and J 1 base, with 16 bases left between them. Germline lookup yields CDR1 LGHDT and CDR2 YNNKEL (reference sequence). CDR3 sequence: CASSPVAAGGQETQYF. The CDR3 region has the DNA TGTGCCAGCAGCCCGGTTGCTGCCGGGGGCCAAGAGACCCAGTACTTC.

This chain connects TRBV20-1 to TRBJ2-5; 8 nucleotides line up with TRBD2. V shed 0 bases and J 3 bases; nucleotides not matched to a gene: 6. From germline, CDR1 is DFQATT and CDR2 SNEGSKA (reference sequence). This CDR3 has 15 residues. DNA for the CDR3: TGCAGTGCTAGAGATAATAGCGGGGCAAAAGAGACCCAGTACTTC. Encoded protein: CSARDNSGAKETQYF.

The chain employs TRBV20-1 and TRBJ1-2, with a possible D match to TRBD1 (5 bases). The CDR3 is made up of 11 amino acids. Germline V gives CDR1 DFQATT, CDR2 SNEGSKA (reference sequence). Trimming stripped 6 bases from V and 7 bases from J, with 12 bases between. The CDR3 protein is CSAARGSGYTF. CDR3 DNA sequence: TGCAGTGCCGCACGGGGGAGTGGCTACACCTTC.

The chain is built from TRBV20-1 and TRBJ2-7, with a weak D call TRBD1 (6 bases). This CDR3 has 12 residues. V was trimmed by 3 bases and J by 6 bases, leaving 12 bases between them. Germline V gene lookup returns CDR1 DFQATT and CDR2 SNEGSKA (reference sequence). This chain's CDR3 is CSARHREFEQYF. CDR3 sequence (DNA): TGCAGTGCTAGGCACAGGGAGTTCGAGCAGTACTTC.